This T cell receptor (beta chain) was observed in a study of early T cells in non-severe SARS-CoV-2 infection. This clonotype came up a few times. Germline V CDR1 and CDR2: SGDLS, YYNGEE. The germline V and J ends were trimmed by 6 bases and 4 bases, with 20 bases remaining between them. CDR3 length: 15 amino acids. TCRdb recomputed calls from the 5' RACE reads with MiXCR, one row per CDR3 protein. The data contain about 76,000 distinct CDR3 sequences, 10% to 15% of them singletons. This chain joins TRBV9 and TRBJ2-7, with D possibly being TRBD1 (6 bases). This receptor was obtained from an adult who was a healthcare worker with PCR-confirmed SARS-CoV-2 infection or an uninfected control (not recorded which). Sequences were obtained from whole blood. The CDR3 loop is CASNPPARGQYEQYF. The CDR3 bases are TGTGCCAGCAACCCCCCCGCCAGGGGCCAATACGAGCAGTACTTC.